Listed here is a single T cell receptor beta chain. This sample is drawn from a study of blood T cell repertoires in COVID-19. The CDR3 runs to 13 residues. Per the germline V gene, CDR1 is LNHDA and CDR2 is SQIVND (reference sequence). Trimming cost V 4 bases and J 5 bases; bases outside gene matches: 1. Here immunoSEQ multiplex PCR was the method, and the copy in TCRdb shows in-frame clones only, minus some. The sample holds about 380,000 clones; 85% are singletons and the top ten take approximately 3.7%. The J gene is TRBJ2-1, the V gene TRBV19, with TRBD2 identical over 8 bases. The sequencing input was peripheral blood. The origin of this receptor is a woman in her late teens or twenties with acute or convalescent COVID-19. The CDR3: CASSTGGNNEQFF. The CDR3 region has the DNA TGTGCCAGTAGTACGGGGGGGAACAATGAGCAGTTCTTC.